This TCR beta chain was observed in a study of blood T cell repertoires in COVID-19. About this clone: Germline and junction disagree at one end, which may indicate a read error.

Sequenced by immunoSEQ multiplex PCR; TCRdb stores in-frame clones only, minus some. The sample holds 85,000 to 95,000 clones, 90% to 95% seen once. The V gene's germline CDR1 is MNHEY and CDR2 SMNVEV (reference sequence). This CDR3 region has 19 residues. The chain employs TRBV27 and TRBJ2-1, with 14 bases lining up with TRBD2. Sequencing was performed on peripheral blood. This TCR was recovered from a woman in her 50s in a cohort sampled during active COVID-19. The CDR3 protein is CASRGGTSGSKAAYHEQFF. CDR3 DNA sequence: TGTGCCAGCAGGGGGGGGACTAGCGGGAGTAAAGCCGCCTACCATGAGCAGTTCTTC.